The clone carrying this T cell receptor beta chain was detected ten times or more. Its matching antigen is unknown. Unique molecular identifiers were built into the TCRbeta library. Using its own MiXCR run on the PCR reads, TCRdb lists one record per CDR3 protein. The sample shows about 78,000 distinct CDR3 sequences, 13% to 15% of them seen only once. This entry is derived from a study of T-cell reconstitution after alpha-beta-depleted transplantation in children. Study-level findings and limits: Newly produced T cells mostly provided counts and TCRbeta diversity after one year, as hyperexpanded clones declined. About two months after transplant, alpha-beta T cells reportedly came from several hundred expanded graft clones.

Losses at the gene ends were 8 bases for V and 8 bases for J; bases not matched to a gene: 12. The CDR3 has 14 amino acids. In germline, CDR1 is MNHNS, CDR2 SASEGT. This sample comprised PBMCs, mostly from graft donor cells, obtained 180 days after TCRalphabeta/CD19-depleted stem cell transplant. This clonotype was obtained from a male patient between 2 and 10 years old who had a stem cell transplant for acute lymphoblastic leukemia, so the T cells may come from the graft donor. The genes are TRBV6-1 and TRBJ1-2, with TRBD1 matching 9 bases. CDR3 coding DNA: TGTGCCAGCGGGGGAGGACAGGGGATGAGAGGCTACACCTTC. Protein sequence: CASGGGQGMRGYTF.